This T cell receptor (beta chain) was sequenced for a study of breast tumors, draining lymph nodes, adjacent tissues. Overall study findings and caveats: Luminal-like breast cancer showed significantly higher tumor–nontumor repertoire similarity than basal-like. Tumor T cell lymph node origin was a supported hypothesis, not proven. Compared with lymph nodes, tumors were less diverse; compared with nontumor tissue, more.

Germline V gives CDR1 SGDLS, CDR2 YYNGEE. The CDR3 consists of 15 residues. Trimming pared 10 bases from V and 4 bases from J, leaving 22 bases between. The lymph nodes were axillary draining lymph nodes from breast cancer patients. On this clonotype: As yet, its antigen is unknown. Lacking the conserved final phenylalanine or tryptophan, this CDR3 likely reflects a read error.

TCRdb re-called the multiplex PCR reads through MiXCR, storing one row per CDR3 protein. The sample holds about 230,000 distinct CDR3 sequences, roughly 30% seen once. The sequence was obtained from a female donor with breast cancer. Some clones in this sample may be carry-over from other donors' samples. The chain uses TRBV9 and TRBJ2-3, with D perhaps TRBD1 (7 bases). Sequences were obtained from axillary lymph node tissue. The CDR3 loop is CAEGGLCRRADTQYL. DNA of the CDR3: TGTGCCGAAGGGGGCTTATGTAGGAGGGCAGATACGCAGTATCTT.